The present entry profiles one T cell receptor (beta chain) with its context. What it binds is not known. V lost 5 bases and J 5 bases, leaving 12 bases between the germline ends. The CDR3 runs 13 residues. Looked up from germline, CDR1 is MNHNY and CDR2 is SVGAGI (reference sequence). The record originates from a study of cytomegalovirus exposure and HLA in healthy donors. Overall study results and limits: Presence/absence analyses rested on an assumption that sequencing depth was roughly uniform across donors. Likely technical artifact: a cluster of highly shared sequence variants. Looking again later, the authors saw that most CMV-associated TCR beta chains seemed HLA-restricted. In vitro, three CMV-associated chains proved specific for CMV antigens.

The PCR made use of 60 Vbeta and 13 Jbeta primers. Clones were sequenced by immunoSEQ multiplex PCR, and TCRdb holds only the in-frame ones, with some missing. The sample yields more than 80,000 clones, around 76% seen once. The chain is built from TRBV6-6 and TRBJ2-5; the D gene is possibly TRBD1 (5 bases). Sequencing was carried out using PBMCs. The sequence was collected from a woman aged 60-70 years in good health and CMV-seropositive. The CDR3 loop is CASSRAGMETQYF. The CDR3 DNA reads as TGTGCCAGCAGTCGTGCAGGGATGGAGACCCAGTACTTC.